The clone carrying this T cell receptor beta chain appeared a single time. These data originate in a study of cytomegalovirus exposure and HLA in healthy donors. The PCR was carried out with 60 Vbeta primers and 13 Jbeta primers. Data came from immunoSEQ multiplex PCR; TCRdb stores just in-frame clones and leaves some out. The sample carries approximately 150,000 clones, approximately 80% recorded once. Germline V gene data show CDR1 as SGHRS and CDR2 as YFSETQ. J lost 1 base, V lost 7 bases, and 6 bases had no gene match. This CDR3 comprises 14 residues. The chain employs TRBV5-1 and TRBJ2-3, with 7 bases identical to TRBD2. Specimen: PBMCs. This clonotype originated in a man between 18 and 35 years old in good health and CMV-seronegative. The CDR3 coding sequence is TGCGCCAGCTGGGCTAGCGGACGCACAGATACGCAGTATTTT. This gives the protein CASWASGRTDTQYF.